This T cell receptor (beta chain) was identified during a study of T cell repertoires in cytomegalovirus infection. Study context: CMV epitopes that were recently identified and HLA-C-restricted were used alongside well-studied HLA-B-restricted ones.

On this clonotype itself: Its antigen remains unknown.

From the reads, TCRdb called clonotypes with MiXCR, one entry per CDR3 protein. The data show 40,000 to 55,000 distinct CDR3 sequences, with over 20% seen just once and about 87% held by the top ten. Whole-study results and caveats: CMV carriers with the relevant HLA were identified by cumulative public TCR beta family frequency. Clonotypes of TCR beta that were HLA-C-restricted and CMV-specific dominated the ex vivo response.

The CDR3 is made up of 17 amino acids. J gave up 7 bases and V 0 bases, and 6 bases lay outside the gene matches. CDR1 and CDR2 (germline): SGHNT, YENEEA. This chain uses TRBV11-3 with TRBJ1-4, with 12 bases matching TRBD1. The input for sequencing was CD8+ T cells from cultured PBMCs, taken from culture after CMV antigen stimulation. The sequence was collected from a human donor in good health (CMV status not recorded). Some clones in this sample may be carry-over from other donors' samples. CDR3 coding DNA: TGTGCCAGCAGCTTAGACCCGGGACAGGGGGCCCGTGAAAAACTGTTTTTT. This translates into CASSLDPGQGAREKLFF.